These T cell receptor beta chains were read from a single sample in a study of beta chain features in type 1 diabetes. This table comes from immunoSEQ multiplex PCR, and its TCRdb copy is limited to in-frame clones, with some not included. The sample contains 35,000 to 50,000 clones, 50% of which appear only once. The sequenced sample was stem cell memory CD4+ T cells from blood. These receptors all stem from a woman aged 30 to 39 in good health. Both conserved end residues are part of each CDR3. Fields, in order: clone size, V gene, CDR3 protein. Size is omitted from some rows. Given values are once, few, many or a class for expanded clones.

>few|TRBV11-2
CASSLAGLTNEQFF
>few|TRBV19
CASSTLGQGLNTEAFF
>few|TRBV7-2
CASSFVSIAGWDTGELFF
>few|TRBV28
CASGDGPYEQYF
>NA|TRBV11-1
CASSPRDSKNIQYF
>NA|TRBV5-1
CASSGQGRIQHKHGYTF
>once|TRBV29-1
CSVEWVLAGGPYTDTQYF
>NA|TRBV19
CASSKTLVGSSGANVLTF
>NA|TRBV19
CASSNSGLGSYNEQFF
>NA|TRBV7-3
CASRVYPGLAGVDEQFF
>NA|TRBV15
CATSSPGQGNYGYTF
>NA|TRBV18
CASSPGHGNTGELFF
>NA|TRBV6-5
CASSKGLAGANVLTF
>few|TRBV28
CASSLEGAVTEAFF
>NA|TRBV11-2
CASSPLAGAYEQYF
>NA|TRBV27
CASSPGLAGHEQYF
>NA|TRBV18
CASSPAGLAGGQNEQFF
>NA|TRBV4-1
CASSQVWSGSYEQYF
>few|TRBV29-1
CSVETGGSGEQYF
>NA|TRBV2
CASILYNEQFF
>NA|TRBV18
CASSPSRGFEQYF
>NA|TRBV7-2
CASSFDRRNTEAFF
>few|TRBV18
CASSQQSGETQYF
>few|TRBV9
CASSVAGDIDIQYF
>NA|TRBV7-9
CASSALTGGLTEAFF
>NA|TRBV7-3
CASSSSSGQGPDTQYF
>NA|TRBV23-1
CASSHPTRYEQYF
>NA|TRBV10-3
CAISESETQYF
>NA|TRBV7-9
CASRRQGAGHEQYF
>NA|TRBV6-6
CASRIRQVNYGYTF
>NA|TRBV9
CASSVDMGSSGRNPYEQYF